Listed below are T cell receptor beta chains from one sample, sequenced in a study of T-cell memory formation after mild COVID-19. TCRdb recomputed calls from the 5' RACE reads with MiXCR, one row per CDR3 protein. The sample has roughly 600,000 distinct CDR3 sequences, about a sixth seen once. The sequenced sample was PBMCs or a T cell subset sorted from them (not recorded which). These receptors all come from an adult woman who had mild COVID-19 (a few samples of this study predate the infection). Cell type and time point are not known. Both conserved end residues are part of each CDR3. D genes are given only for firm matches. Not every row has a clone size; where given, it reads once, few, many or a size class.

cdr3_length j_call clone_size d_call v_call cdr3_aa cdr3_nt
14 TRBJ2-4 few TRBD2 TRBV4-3 CASSLIGRENIQYF TGCGCCAGCAGCCTGATCGGGAGGGAAAACATTCAGTACTTC
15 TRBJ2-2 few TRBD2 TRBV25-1 CASMGGSKNTGELFF TGTGCCAGCATGGGGGGGTCAAAGAACACCGGGGAGCTGTTTTTT
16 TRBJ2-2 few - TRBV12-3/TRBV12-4 CASSLGTAYNTGELFF TGTGCCAGCAGTTTGGGAACCGCATACAACACCGGGGAGCTGTTTTTT
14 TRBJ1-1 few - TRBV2 CANLRDRGNTEAFF TGTGCCAACCTCCGGGACCGGGGGAACACTGAAGCTTTCTTT
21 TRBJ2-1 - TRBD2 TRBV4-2 CASSREDLGLAGERSYNEQFF TGTGCCAGCAGCCGAGAGGACCTGGGACTAGCGGGGGAGCGCTCCTACAATGAGCAGTTCTTC
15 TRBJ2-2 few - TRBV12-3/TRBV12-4 CASSLYQLYTGELFF TGTGCCAGCAGTTTGTATCAGCTATACACCGGGGAGCTGTTTTTT
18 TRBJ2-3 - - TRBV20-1 CSARDPPSFRVGADTQYF TGCAGTGCTAGAGATCCCCCATCCTTTCGGGTTGGGGCAGATACGCAGTATTTT
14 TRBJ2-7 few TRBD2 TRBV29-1 CSVEELAGGSKQYF TGCAGCGTTGAAGAACTAGCGGGGGGAAGTAAGCAGTACTTC
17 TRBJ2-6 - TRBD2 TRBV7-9 CASSLLAEASGANVLTF TGTGCCAGCAGCTTACTAGCGGAGGCCTCTGGGGCCAACGTCCTGACTTTC
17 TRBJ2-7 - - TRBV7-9 CASSHFPDVKSSYEQYF TGTGCCAGCAGCCATTTCCCGGACGTAAAAAGCTCCTACGAGCAGTACTTC
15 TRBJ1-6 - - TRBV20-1 CSARDSGIINSPLHF TGCAGTGCTAGAGATTCCGGGATTATTAATTCACCCCTCCACTTT
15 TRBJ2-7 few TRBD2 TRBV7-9 CASSLEAGGLGEQYF TGTGCCAGCAGCTTAGAAGCGGGAGGGCTCGGCGAGCAGTACTTC
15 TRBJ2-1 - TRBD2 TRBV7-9 CASSASGGYFNEQFF TGTGCCAGCAGCGCGAGCGGGGGGTATTTCAATGAGCAGTTCTTC
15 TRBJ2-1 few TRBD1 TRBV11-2 CASSPAGTVINEQFF TGTGCCAGCAGCCCGGCCGGGACAGTAATCAATGAGCAGTTCTTC
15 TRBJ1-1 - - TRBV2 CASSETDRRNTEAFF TGTGCCAGCAGTGAGACAGACAGGAGGAACACTGAAGCTTTCTTT
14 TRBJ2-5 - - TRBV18 CASSPPFFRETQYF TGTGCCAGCTCACCACCGTTCTTTAGGGAGACCCAGTACTTC
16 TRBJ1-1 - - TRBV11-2 CASSLSLGPSKNEAFF TGTGCCAGCAGCTTAAGTTTGGGCCCTTCAAAGAACGAAGCTTTCTTT
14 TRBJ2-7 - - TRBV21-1 CASSKRTETYEQYF TGTGCCAGCAGCAAAAGGACAGAAACCTACGAGCAGTACTTC
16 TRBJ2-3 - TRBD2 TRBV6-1 CASRDVLAGVTDTQYF TGTGCCAGCCGAGACGTACTAGCGGGAGTAACAGATACGCAGTATTTT
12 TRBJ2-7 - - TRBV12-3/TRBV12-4 CASSFMGYEQYF TGTGCCAGCAGTTTCATGGGCTACGAGCAGTACTTC
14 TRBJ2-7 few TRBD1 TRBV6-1 CASTRTGPGDEQYF TGTGCCAGCACAAGGACAGGCCCAGGGGACGAGCAGTACTTC
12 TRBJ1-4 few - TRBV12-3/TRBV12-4 CASSYPGEKLFF TGTGCCAGCAGTTACCCTGGTGAAAAACTGTTTTTT
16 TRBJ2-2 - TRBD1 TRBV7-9 CASSRNVQGITGELFF TGTGCCAGCAGCCGAAACGTACAGGGGATCACCGGGGAGCTGTTTTTT
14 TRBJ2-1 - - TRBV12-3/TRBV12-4 CASSLGSGRSEQFF TGTGCCAGCAGTTTGGGTAGTGGGAGAAGTGAGCAGTTCTTC
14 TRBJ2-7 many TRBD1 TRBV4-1 CASSQGDRSYEQYF TGCGCCAGCAGCCAGGGGGACAGGTCATACGAGCAGTACTTC
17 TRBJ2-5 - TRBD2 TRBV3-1 CASSPLWGGEVQETQYF TGTGCCAGCAGCCCCTTGTGGGGGGGGGAGGTACAAGAGACCCAGTACTTC
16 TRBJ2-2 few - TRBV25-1 CASSELKGGIRGELFF TGTGCCAGCAGTGAATTGAAGGGGGGTATCCGAGGGGAGCTGTTTTTT
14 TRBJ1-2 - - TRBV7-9 CASSPLTGIYGYTF TGTGCCAGCAGCCCTCTCACAGGGATCTATGGCTACACCTTC
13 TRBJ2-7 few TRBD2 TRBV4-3 CASSHGGSGRRYF TGCGCCAGCAGCCATGGGGGGAGCGGGAGGAGGTACTTC
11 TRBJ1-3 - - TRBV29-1 CSVGVGNTIYF TGCAGCGTTGGGGTCGGAAACACCATATATTTT
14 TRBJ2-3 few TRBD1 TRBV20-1 CSATRTGGADTQYF TGCAGTGCTACCAGGACAGGGGGGGCAGATACGCAGTATTTT
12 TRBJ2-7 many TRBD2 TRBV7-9 CASSLGGIEQYF TGTGCCAGCAGCTTGGGGGGGATCGAGCAGTACTTC
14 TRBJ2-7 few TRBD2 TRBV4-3 CASSLSGRGDEQYF TGCGCCAGCAGCCTGAGCGGGAGGGGTGACGAGCAGTACTTC
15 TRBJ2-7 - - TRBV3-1 CASSQGGTSSYEQYF TGTGCCAGCAGCCAAGGAGGCACCAGCTCCTACGAGCAGTACTTC
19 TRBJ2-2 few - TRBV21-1 CASSRCLQRRVGTTGELFF TGTGCCAGCAGCAGATGCTTGCAGCGCAGGGTTGGAACCACCGGGGAGCTGTTTTTT
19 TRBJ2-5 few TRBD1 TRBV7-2 CASSSAPHPNRGQLETQYF TGTGCCAGCAGCTCAGCGCCACATCCGAACAGGGGGCAGCTCGAGACCCAGTACTTC
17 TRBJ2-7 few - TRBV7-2 CASSLVTERASSYEQYF TGTGCCAGCAGCTTAGTCACTGAGCGGGCGAGCTCCTACGAGCAGTACTTC
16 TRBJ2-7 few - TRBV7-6 CASSQGPGGPSYEQYF TGTGCCAGCAGCCAGGGGCCCGGAGGGCCTTCCTACGAGCAGTACTTC
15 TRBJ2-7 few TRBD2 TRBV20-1 CSADLAGAPRGVQYF TGCAGTGCTGACTTAGCGGGAGCCCCTCGGGGTGTGCAGTACTTC
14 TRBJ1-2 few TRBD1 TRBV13 CASSFGDSNYGYTF TGTGCCAGCAGCTTCGGGGACAGCAACTATGGCTACACCTTC
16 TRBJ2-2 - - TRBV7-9 CASSFWAQPNTGELFF TGTGCCAGCAGCTTTTGGGCACAGCCGAACACCGGGGAGCTGTTTTTT
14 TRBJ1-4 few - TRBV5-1 CASSSGFTGEKLFF TGCGCCAGCAGTTCGGGGTTTACGGGGGAAAAACTGTTTTTT
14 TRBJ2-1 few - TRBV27 CASRSRGSYNEQFF TGTGCCAGCCGATCCAGGGGCTCCTACAATGAGCAGTTCTTC
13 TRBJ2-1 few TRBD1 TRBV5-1 CASSIRTGDEQFF TGCGCCAGCAGCATACGGACAGGGGATGAGCAGTTCTTC
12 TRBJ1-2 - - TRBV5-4 CASSLQGYDYTF TGTGCCAGCAGCTTGCAGGGGTATGACTACACCTTC
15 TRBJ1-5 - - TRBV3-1 CASSQDGKRNQPQHF TGTGCCAGCAGCCAAGATGGCAAAAGGAATCAGCCCCAGCATTTT
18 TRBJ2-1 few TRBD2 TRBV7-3 CASSLTPGLAGGLAPVFF TGTGCCAGCAGCTTAACCCCTGGACTAGCGGGGGGACTTGCCCCGGTGTTCTTC
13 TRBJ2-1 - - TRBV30 CAWSSYAYNEQFF TGTGCCTGGAGTTCCTATGCCTACAATGAGCAGTTCTTC
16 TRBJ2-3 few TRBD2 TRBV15 CATSRGTGGPPDTQYF TGTGCCACCAGCAGAGGGACGGGGGGGCCACCAGATACGCAGTATTTT
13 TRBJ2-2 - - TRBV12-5 CASGLGSTGELFF TGTGCTAGTGGTCTGGGTAGCACCGGGGAGCTGTTTTTT
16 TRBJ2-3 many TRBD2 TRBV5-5 CASSLPAGVGTDTQYF TGTGCCAGCAGCTTACCAGCGGGAGTGGGCACAGATACGCAGTATTTT
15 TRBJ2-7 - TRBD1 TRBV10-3 CAISGTGTGAYEQYF TGTGCCATCAGTGGGACCGGGACAGGGGCCTACGAGCAGTACTTC
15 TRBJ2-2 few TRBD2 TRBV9 CASSVAGGLTGELFF TGTGCCAGCAGCGTTGCGGGGGGGCTTACCGGGGAGCTGTTTTTT